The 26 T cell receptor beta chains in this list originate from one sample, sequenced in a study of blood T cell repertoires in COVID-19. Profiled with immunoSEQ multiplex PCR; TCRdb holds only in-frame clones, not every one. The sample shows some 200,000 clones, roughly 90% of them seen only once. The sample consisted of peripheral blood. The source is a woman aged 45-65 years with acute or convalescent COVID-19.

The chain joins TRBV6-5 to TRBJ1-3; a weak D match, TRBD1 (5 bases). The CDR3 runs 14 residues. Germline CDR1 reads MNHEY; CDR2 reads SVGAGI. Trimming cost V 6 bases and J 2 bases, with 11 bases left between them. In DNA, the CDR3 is TGTGCCAGCAGCCTTAGGGGTACTGGAAACACCATATATTTT. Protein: CASSLRGTGNTIYF.

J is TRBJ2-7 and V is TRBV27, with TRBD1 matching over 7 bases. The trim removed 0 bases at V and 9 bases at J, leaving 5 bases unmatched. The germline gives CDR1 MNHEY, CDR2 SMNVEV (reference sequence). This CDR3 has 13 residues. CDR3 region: CASSLSLAGGQYF. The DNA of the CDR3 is TGTGCCAGCAGTTTATCGTTGGCAGGGGGGCAGTACTTC.

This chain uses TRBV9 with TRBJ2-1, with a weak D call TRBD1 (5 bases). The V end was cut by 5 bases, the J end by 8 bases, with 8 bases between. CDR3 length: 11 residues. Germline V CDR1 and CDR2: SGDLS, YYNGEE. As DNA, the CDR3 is TGTGCCAGCAGGCAGGGTTATGAGCAGTTCTTC. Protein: CASRQGYEQFF.

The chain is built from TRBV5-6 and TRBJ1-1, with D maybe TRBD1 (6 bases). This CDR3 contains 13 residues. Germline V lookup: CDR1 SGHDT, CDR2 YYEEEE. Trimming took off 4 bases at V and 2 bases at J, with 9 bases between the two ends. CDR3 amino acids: CASSVTGNTEAFF. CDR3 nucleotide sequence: TGTGCCAGCAGCGTGACAGGTAACACTGAAGCTTTCTTT.

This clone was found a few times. CDR3 amino acids: CATSRDREGTEAFF. The DNA for the CDR3 is TGTGCCACCAGCAGAGACAGGGAGGGCACTGAAGCTTTCTTT. The chain joins TRBV15 to TRBJ1-1, with D possibly matching TRBD1 (5 bases). The V end was cut by 0 bases, the J end by 4 bases, with 9 bases between. CDR1 LNHNV and CDR2 YYDKDF come from the germline V gene (reference sequence). The CDR3 length is 14 residues.

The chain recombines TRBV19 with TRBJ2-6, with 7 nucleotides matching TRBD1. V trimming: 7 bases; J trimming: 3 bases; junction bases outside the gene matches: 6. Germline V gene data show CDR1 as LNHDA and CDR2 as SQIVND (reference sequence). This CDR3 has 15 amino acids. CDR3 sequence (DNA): TGTGCCAGTAAGAGACAGGGTTTTGGGGCCAACGTCCTGACTTTC. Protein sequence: CASKRQGFGANVLTF.

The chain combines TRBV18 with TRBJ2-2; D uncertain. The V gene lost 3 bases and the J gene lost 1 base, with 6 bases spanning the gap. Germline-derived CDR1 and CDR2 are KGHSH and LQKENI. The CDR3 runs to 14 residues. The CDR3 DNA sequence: TGTGCCAGCTCACCGGCGGAGAACACCGGGGAGCTGTTTTTT. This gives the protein CASSPAENTGELFF.

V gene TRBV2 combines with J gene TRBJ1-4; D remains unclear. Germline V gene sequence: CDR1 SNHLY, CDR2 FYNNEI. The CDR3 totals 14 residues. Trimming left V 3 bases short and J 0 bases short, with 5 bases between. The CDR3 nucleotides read TGTGCCAGCAGTGACAGAACAACTAATGAAAAACTGTTTTTT. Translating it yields CASSDRTTNEKLFF.

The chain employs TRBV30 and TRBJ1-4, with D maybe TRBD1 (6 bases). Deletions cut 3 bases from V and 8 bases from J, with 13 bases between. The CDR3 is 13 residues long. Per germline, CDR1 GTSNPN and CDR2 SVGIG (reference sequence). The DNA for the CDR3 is TGTGCCTGGAGAGGTCCGGACAGAGAAAAACTGTTTTTT. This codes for CAWRGPDREKLFF.

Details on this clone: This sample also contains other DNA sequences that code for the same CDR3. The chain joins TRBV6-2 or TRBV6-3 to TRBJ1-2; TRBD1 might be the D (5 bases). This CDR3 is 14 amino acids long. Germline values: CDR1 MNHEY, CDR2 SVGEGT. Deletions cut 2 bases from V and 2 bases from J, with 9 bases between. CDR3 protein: CASSYRQGNYGYTF. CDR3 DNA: TGTGCCAGCAGTTACCGGCAGGGAAACTATGGCTACACCTTC.

CDR3 in DNA: TGTGCCAGCAGCAAAGGAGGTGGGGACAACAATGAGCAGTTCTTC. It encodes CASSKGGGDNNEQFF. V gene TRBV21-1 combines with J gene TRBJ2-1; the table's D call of TRBD1 was not tested on the DNA. TRBV21-1 is reported as a pseudogene. CDR3 length equals 15 residues.

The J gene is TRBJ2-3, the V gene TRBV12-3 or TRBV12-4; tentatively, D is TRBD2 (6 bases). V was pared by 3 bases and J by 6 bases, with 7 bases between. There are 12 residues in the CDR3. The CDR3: CASSFGGDTQYF. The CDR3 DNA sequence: TGTGCCAGCAGTTTTGGAGGGGATACGCAGTATTTT.

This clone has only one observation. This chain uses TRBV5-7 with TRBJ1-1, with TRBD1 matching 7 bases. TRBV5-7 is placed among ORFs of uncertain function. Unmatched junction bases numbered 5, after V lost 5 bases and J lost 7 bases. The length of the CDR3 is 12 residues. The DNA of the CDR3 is TGTGCCAGCAGTAGGGGGCAGGGTGAAGCTTTCTTT. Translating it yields CASSRGQGEAFF.

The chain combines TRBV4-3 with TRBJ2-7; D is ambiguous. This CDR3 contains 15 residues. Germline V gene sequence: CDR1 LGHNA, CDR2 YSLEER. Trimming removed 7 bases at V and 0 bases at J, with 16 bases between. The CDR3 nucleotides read TGCGCCAGCATTGGGTCCGAGCCTAGCTCCTACGAGCAGTACTTC. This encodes CASIGSEPSSYEQYF.

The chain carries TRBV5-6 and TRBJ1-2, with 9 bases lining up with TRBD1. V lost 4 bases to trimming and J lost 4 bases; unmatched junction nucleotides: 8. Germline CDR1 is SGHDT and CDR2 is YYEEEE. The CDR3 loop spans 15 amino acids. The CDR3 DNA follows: TGTGCCAGCAGCGTTATGGACAGGGGCGCCTATGGCTACACCTTC. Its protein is CASSVMDRGAYGYTF. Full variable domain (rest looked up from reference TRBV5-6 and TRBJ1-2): DAGVTQSPTHLIKTRGQQVTLRCSPKSGHDTVSWYQQALGQGPQFIFQYYEEEERQRGNFPDRFSGHQFPNYSSELNVNALLLGDSALYLCASSVMDRGAYGYTFGSGTRLTVV.

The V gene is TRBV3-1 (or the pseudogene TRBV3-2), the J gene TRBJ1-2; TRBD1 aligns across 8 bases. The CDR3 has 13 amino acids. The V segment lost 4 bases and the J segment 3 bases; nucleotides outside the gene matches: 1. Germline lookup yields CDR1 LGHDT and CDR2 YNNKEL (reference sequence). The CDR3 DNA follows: TGTGCCAGCAGCCCGACAGGGGACTATGGCTACACCTTC. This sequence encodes CASSPTGDYGYTF.

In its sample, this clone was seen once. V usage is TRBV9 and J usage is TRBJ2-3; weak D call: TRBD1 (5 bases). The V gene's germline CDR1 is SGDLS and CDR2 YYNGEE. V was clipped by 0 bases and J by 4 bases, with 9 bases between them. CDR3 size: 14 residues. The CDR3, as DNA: TGTGCCAGCAGCGTAGAAGGGGCCGCAGATACGCAGTATTTT. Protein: CASSVEGAADTQYF.

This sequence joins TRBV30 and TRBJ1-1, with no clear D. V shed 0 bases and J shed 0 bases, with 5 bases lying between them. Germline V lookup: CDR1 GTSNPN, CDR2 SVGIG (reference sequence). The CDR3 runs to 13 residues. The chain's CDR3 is CAWSVSMNTEAFF. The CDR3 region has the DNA TGTGCCTGGAGTGTCAGTATGAACACTGAAGCTTTCTTT.

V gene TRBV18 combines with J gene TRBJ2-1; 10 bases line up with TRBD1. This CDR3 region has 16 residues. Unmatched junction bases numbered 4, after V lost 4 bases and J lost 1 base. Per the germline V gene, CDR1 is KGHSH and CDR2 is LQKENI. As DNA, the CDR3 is TGTGCCAGCTCACTCCCGGGACAGGGGTCCTACAATGAGCAGTTCTTC. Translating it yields CASSLPGQGSYNEQFF.

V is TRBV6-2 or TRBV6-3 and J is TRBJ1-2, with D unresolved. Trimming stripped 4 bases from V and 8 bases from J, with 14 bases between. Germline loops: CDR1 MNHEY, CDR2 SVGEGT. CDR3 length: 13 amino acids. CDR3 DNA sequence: TGTGCCAGCAGTTCGGTTCTGCCGAGAGGCTACACCTTC. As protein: CASSSVLPRGYTF.

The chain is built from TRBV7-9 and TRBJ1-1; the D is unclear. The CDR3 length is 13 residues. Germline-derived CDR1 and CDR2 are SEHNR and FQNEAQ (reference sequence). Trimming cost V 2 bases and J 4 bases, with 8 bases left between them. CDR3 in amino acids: CASSLQASTEAFF. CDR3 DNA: TGTGCCAGCAGCTTACAGGCCAGCACTGAAGCTTTCTTT.

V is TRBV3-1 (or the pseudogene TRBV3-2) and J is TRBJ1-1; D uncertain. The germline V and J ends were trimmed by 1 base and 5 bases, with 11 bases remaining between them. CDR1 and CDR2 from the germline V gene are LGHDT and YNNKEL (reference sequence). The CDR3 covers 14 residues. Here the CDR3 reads CASSQVGPGTEAFF. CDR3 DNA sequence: TGTGCCAGCAGCCAAGTGGGCCCGGGGACTGAAGCTTTCTTT.

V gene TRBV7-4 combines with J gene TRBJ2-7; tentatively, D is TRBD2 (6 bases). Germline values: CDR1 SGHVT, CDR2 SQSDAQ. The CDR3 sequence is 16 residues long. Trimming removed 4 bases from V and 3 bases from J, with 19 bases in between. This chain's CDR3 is CASSCSGYYPFYEQYF. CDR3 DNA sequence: TGTGCCAGCAGCTGTAGCGGCTACTATCCTTTCTACGAGCAGTACTTC.

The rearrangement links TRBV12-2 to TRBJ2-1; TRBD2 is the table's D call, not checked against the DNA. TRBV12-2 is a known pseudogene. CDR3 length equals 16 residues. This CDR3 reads CASRPLLAGGVDEQFF. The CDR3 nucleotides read TGTGCAAGTCGCCCGTTACTAGCGGGGGGGGTCGATGAGCAGTTCTTC.

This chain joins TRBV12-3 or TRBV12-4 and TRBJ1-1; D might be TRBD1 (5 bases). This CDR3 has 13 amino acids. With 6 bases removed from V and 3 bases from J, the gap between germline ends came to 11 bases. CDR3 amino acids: CASSATGYTEAFF. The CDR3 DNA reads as TGTGCCAGCAGCGCAACAGGCTACACTGAAGCTTTCTTT.

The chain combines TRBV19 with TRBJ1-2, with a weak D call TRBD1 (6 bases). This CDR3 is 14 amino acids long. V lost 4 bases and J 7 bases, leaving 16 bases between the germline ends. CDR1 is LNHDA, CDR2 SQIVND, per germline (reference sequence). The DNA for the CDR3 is TGTGCCAGTAGTACCCCTGTACAGGGTGTTGGCTACACCTTC. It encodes CASSTPVQGVGYTF.